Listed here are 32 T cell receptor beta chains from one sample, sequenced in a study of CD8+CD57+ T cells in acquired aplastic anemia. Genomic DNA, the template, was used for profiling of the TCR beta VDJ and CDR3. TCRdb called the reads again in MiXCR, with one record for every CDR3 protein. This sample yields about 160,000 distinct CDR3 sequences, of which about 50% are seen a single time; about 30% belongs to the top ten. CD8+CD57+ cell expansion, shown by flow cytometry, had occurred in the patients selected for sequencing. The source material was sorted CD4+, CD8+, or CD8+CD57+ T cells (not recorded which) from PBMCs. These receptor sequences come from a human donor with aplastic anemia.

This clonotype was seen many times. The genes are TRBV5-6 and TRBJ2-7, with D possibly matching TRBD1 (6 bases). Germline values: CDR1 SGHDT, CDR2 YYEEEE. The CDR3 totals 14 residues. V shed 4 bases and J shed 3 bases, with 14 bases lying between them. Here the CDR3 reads CASSPQDRHYEQYF. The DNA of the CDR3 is TGTGCCAGCAGCCCTCAGGACAGACACTACGAGCAGTACTTC. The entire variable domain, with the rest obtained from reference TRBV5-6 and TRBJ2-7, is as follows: DAGVTQSPTHLIKTRGQQVTLRCSPKSGHDTVSWYQQALGQGPQFIFQYYEEEERQRGNFPDRFSGHQFPNYSSELNVNALLLGDSALYLCASSPQDRHYEQYFGPGTRLTVT.

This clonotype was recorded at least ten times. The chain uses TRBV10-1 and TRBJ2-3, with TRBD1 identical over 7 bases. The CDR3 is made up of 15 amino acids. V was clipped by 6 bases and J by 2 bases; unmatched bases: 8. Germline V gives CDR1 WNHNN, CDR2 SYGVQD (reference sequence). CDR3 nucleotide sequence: TGCGCCAGCAGCTACGGACAGGCCAACACAGATACGCAGTATTTT. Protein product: CASSYGQANTDTQYF.

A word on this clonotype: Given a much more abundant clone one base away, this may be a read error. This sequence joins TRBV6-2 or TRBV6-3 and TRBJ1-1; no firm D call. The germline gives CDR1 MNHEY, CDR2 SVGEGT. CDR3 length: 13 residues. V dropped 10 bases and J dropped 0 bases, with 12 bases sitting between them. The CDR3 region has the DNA TGTGCCAACAATCACCCGGTGAACACTGAAGCTTTCTTT. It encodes CANNHPVNTEAFF.

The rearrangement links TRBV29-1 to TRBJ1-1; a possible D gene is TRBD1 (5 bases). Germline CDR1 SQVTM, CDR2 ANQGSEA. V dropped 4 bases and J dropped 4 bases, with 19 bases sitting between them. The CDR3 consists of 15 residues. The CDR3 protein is CSVGGGLPGGTEAFF. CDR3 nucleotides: TGCAGCGTTGGTGGAGGGCTGCCGGGGGGCACTGAAGCTTTCTTT.

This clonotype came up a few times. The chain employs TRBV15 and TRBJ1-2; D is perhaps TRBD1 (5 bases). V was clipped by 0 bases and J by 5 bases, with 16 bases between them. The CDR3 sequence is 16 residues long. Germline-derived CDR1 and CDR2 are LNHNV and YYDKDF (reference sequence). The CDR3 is CATSREYSGAGYGYTF. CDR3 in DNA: TGTGCCACCAGCAGAGAATATAGTGGGGCGGGATATGGCTACACCTTC. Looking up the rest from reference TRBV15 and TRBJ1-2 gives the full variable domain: DAMVIQNPRYQVTQFGKPVTLSCSQTLNHNVMYWYQQKSSQAPKLLFHYYDKDFNNEADTPDNFQSRRPNTSFCFLDIRSPGLGDTAMYLCATSREYSGAGYGYTFGSGTRLTVV.

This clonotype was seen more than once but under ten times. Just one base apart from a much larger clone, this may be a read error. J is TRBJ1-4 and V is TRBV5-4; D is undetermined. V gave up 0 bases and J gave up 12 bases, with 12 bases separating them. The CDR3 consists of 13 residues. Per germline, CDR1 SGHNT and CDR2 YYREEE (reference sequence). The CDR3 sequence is CASSLEGDEELFF. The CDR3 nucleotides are TGTGCCAGCAGCTTGGAGGGAGACGAAGAACTGTTTTTT. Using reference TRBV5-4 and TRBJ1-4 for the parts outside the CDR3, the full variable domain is ETGVTQSPTHLIKTRGQQVTLRCSSQSGHNTVSWYQQALGQGPQFIFQYYREEENGRGNFPPRFSGLQFPNYSSELNVNALELDDSALYLCASSLEGDEELFFGSGTQLSVL.

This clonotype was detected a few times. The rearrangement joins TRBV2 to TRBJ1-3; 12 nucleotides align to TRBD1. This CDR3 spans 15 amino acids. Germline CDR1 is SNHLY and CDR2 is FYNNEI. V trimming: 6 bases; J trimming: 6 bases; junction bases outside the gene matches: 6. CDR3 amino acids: CASRGTGGAANTIYF. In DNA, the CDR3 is TGTGCCAGCAGGGGGACAGGGGGCGCGGCAAACACCATATATTTT.

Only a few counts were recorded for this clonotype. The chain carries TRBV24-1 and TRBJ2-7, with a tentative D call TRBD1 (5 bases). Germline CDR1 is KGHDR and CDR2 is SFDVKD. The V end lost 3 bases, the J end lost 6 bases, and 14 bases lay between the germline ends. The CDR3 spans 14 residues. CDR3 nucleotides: TGTGCCACCAGTGATCCAAATGACAGTTTCGAGCAGTACTTC. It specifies CATSDPNDSFEQYF.

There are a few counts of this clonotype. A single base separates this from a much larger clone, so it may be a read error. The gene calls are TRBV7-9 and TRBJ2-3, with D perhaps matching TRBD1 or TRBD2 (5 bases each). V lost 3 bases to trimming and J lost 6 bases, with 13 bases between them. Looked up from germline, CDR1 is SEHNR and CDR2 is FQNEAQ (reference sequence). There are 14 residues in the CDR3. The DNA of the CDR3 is TGTGCCAGCAGCTTGGGGGAAGGGGTCGATACGCAGTATTTT. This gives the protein CASSLGEGVDTQYF.

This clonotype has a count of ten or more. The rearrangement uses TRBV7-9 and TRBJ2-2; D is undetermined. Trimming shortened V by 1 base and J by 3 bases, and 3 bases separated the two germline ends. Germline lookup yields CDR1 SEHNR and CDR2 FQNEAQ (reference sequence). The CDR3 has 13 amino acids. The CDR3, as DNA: TGTGCCAGCAGCTTAGTAGACACCGGGGAGCTGTTTTTT. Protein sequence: CASSLVDTGELFF.

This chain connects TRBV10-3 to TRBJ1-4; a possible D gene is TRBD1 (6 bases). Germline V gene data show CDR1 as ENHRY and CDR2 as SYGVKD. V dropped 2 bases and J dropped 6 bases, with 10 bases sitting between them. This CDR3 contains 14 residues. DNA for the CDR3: TGTGCCATCAGTGAGGACAGGAACGATGAAAAACTGTTTTTT. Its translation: CAISEDRNDEKLFF.

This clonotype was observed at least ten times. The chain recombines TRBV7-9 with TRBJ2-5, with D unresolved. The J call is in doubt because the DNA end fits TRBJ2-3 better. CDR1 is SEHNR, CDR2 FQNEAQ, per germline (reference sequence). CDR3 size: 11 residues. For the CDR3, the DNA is TGTGCCAGCAGCTCGCTCGAGACGCAGTATTTT. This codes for CASSSLETQYF.

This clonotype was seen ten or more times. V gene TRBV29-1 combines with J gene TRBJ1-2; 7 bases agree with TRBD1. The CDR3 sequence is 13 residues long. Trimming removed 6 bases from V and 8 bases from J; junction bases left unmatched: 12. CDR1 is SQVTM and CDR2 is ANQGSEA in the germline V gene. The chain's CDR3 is CSVPAGGASGYTF. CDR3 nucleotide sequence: TGCAGCGTCCCCGCAGGGGGAGCGTCCGGCTACACCTTC. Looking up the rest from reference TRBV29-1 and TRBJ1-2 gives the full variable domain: SAVISQKPSRDICQRGTSLTIQCQVDSQVTMMFWYRQQPGQSLTLIATANQGSEATYESGFVIDKFPISRPNLTFSTLTVSNMSPEDSSIYLCSVPAGGASGYTFGSGTRLTVV.

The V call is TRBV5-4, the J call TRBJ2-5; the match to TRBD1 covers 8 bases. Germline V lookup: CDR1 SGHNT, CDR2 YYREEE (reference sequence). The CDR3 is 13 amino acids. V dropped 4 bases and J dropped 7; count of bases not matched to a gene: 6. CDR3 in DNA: TGTGCCAGCAGCATCAGGGGGCATGGGACCCAGTACTTC. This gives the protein CASSIRGHGTQYF. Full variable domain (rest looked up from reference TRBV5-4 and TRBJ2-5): ETGVTQSPTHLIKTRGQQVTLRCSSQSGHNTVSWYQQALGQGPQFIFQYYREEENGRGNFPPRFSGLQFPNYSSELNVNALELDDSALYLCASSIRGHGTQYFGPGTRLLVL.

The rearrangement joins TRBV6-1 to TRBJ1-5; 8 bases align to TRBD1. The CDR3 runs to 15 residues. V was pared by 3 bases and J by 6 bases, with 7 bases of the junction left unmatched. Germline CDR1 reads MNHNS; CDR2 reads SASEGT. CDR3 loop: CASSDQTGVGQPQHF. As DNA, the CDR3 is TGTGCCAGCAGTGACCAGACAGGGGTAGGTCAGCCCCAGCATTTT.

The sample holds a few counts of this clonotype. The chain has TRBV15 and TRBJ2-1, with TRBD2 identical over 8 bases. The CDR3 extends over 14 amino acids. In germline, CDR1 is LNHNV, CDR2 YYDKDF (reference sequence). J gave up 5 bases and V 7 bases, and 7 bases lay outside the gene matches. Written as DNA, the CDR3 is TGTGCCACCAAGGCGGGGGGCATCGACAATGAGCAGTTCTTC. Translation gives CATKAGGIDNEQFF.

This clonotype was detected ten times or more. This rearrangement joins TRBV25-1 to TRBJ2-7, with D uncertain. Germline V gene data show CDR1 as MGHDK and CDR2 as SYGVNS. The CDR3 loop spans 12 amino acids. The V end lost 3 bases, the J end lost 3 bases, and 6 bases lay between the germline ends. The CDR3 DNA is TGTGCCAGCAGTGACAGATTCTACGAGCAGTACTTC. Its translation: CASSDRFYEQYF.

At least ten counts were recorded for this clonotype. CDR3 in amino acids: CASSLVQGSQPQHF. For the CDR3, the DNA is TGTGCCAGCAGCTTAGTACAGGGAAGTCAGCCCCAGCATTTT. This chain uses TRBV7-2 with TRBJ1-5, with a possible D match to TRBD1 (6 bases). From germline, CDR1 is SGHTA and CDR2 FQGNSA. Trimming left V 1 base short and J 6 bases short, with 10 bases between. The length of the CDR3 is 14 residues. Combining the CDR3 with reference TRBV7-2 and TRBJ1-5 gives the whole variable domain GAGVSQSPSNKVTEKGKDVELRCDPISGHTALYWYRQSLGQGLEFLIYFQGNSAPDKSGLPSDRFSAERTGGSVSTLTIQRTQQEDSAVYLCASSLVQGSQPQHFGDGTRLSIL.

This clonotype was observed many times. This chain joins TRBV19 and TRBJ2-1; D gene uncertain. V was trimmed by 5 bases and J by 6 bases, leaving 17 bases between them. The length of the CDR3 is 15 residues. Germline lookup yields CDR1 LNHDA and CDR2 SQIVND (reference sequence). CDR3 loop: CASSSRETQVNEQFF. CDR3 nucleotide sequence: TGTGCCAGTAGTTCCCGCGAAACCCAAGTCAATGAGCAGTTCTTC.

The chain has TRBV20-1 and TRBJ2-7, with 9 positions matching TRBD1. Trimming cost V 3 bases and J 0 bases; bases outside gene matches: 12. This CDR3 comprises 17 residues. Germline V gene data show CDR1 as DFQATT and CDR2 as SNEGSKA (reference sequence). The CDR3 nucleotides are TGCAGTGCTAGCCCCCTGGACAGGGGCGCAGCCTCCTACGAGCAGTACTTC. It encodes CSASPLDRGAASYEQYF.

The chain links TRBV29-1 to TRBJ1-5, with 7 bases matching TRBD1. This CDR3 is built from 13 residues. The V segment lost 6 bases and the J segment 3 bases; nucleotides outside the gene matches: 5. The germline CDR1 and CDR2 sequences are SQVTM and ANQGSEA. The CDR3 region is CSVGRGYNQPQHF. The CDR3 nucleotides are TGCAGCGTGGGCAGGGGGTACAATCAGCCCCAGCATTTT.

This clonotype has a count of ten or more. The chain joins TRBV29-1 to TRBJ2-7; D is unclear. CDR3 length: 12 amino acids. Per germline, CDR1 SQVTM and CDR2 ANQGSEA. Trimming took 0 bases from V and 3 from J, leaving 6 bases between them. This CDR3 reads CSVEDRDYEQYF. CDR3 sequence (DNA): TGCAGCGTTGAAGATAGAGACTACGAGCAGTACTTC.

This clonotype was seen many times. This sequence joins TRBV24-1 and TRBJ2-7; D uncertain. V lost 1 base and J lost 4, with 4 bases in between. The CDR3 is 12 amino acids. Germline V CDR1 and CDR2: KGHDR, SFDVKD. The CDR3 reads CATSDFGYEQYF. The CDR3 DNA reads TGTGCCACCAGTGATTTCGGGTACGAGCAGTACTTC.

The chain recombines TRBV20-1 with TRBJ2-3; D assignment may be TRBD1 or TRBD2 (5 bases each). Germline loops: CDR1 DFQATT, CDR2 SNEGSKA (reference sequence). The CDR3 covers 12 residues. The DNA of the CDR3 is TGCAGCCTGAGGGGCAGCACAGATACGCAGTATTTT. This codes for CSLRGSTDTQYF.

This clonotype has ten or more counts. CDR3 nucleotides: TGCGCCAGCAGCTTGGCCGGACGTACCCAAGAGACCCAGTACTTC. Amino acids: CASSLAGRTQETQYF. V and J are TRBV5-1 and TRBJ2-5; D gene uncertain. Germline CDR1 reads SGHRS; CDR2 reads YFSETQ. This CDR3 has 15 amino acids. V lost 0 bases, J lost 1 base, and 10 bases lay in between. The complete variable domain, with remaining parts taken from reference TRBV5-1 and TRBJ2-5, reads KAGVTQTPRYLIKTRGQQVTLSCSPISGHRSVSWYQQTPGQGLQFLFEYFSETQRNKGNFPGRFSGRQFSNSRSEMNVSTLELGDSALYLCASSLAGRTQETQYFGPGTRLLVL.

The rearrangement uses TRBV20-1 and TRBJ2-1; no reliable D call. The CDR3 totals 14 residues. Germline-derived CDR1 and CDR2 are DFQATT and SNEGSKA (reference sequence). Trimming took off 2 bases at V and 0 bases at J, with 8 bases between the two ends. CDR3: CSARRIDSYNEQFF. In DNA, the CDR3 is TGCAGTGCTAGAAGGATCGACTCCTACAATGAGCAGTTCTTC.

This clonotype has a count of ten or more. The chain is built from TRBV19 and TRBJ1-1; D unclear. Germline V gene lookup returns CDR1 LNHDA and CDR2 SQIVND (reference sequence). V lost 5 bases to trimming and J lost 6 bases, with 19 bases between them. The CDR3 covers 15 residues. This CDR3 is CASSHVWGGFSEAFF. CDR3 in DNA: TGTGCCAGTAGTCACGTCTGGGGAGGTTTCTCTGAAGCTTTCTTT. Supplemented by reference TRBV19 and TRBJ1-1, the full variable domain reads DGGITQSPKYLFRKEGQNVTLSCEQNLNHDAMYWYRQDPGQGLRLIYYSQIVNDFQKGDIAEGYSVSREKKESFPLTVTSAQKNPTAFYLCASSHVWGGFSEAFFGQGTRLTVV.

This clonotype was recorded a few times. CDR3 DNA: TGCAGCGTCATCACAGGGGGTACAGGCAATCAGCCCCAGCATTTT. Protein product: CSVITGGTGNQPQHF. The chain uses TRBV29-1 and TRBJ1-5; 8 nucleotides align to TRBD1. The trim removed 6 bases at V and 2 bases at J, leaving 9 bases unmatched. This CDR3 has 15 residues. Germline lookup yields CDR1 SQVTM and CDR2 ANQGSEA.

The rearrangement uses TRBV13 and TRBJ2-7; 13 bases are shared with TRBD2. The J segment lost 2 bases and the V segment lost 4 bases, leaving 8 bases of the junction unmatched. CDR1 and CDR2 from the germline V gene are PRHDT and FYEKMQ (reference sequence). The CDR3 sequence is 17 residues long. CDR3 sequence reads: CASSSNGLAGVTYEQYF. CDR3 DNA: TGTGCCAGCAGCTCAAACGGACTAGCGGGAGTAACCTACGAGCAGTACTTC. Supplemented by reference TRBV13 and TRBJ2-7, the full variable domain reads AAGVIQSPRHLIKEKRETATLKCYPIPRHDTVYWYQQGPGQDPQFLISFYEKMQSDKGSIPDRFSAQQFSDYHSELNMSSLELGDSALYFCASSSNGLAGVTYEQYFGPGTRLTVT.

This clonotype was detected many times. Written as DNA, the CDR3 is TGCGCCAGCAGCAGTTCGCTAGCGGGGGGCGGCACCGGGGAGCTGTTTTTT. Its protein is CASSSSLAGGGTGELFF. V is TRBV5-1 and J is TRBJ2-2, with 11 bases matching TRBD2. Germline CDR1 is SGHRS and CDR2 is YFSETQ. With V trimmed by 4 bases and J by 4 bases, 9 bases remained unmatched. The length of the CDR3 is 17 residues.

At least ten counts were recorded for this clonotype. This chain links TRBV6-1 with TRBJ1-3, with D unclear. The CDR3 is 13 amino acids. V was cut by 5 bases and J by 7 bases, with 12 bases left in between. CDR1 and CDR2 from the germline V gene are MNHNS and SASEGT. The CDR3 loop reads CASSTDPGNTIYF. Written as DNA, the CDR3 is TGTGCCAGCAGTACCGATCCCGGCAACACCATATATTTT.

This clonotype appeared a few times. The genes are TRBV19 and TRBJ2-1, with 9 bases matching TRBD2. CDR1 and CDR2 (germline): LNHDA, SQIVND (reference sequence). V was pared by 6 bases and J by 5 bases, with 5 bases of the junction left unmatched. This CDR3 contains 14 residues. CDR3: CASRDRLADNEQFF. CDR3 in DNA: TGTGCCAGTAGGGACCGACTAGCGGACAATGAGCAGTTCTTC.